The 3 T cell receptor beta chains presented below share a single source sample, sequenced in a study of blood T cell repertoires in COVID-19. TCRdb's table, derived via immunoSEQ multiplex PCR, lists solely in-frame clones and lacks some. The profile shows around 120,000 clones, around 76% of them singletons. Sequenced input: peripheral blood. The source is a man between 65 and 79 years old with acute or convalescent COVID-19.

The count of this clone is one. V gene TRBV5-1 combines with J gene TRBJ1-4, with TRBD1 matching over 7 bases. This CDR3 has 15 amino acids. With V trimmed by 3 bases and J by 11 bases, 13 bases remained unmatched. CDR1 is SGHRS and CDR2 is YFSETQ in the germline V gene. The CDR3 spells CASSSSDRARGKLFF. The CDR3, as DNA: TGCGCCAGCAGCTCCTCCGACAGGGCTAGAGGTAAACTGTTTTTT.

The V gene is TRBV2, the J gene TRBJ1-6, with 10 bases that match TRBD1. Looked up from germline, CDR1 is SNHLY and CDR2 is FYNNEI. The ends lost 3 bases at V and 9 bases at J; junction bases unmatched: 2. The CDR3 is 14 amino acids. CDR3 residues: CASSDGTGVSPLHF. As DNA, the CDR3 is TGTGCCAGCAGTGATGGGACAGGGGTTTCACCCCTCCACTTT.

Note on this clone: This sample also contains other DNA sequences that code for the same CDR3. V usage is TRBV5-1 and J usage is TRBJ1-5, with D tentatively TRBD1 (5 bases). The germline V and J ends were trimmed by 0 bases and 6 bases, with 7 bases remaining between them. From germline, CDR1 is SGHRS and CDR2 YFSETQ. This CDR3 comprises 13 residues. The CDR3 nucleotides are TGCGCCAGCAGCTTGGCCGGGGGTCAGCCCCAGCATTTT. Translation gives CASSLAGGQPQHF. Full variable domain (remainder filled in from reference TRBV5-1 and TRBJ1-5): KAGVTQTPRYLIKTRGQQVTLSCSPISGHRSVSWYQQTPGQGLQFLFEYFSETQRNKGNFPGRFSGRQFSNSRSEMNVSTLELGDSALYLCASSLAGGQPQHFGDGTRLSIL.